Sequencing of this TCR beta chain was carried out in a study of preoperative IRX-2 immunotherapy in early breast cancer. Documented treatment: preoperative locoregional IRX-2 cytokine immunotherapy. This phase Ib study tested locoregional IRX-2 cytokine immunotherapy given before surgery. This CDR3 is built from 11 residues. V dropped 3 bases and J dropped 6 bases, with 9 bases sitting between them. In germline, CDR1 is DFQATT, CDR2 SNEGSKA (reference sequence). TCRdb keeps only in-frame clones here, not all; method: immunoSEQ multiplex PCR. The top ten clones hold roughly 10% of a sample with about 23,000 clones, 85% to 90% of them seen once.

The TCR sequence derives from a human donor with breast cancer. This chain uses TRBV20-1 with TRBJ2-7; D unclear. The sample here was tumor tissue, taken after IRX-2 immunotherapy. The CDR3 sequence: CSASGQREQYF. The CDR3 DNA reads TGCAGTGCTAGTGGTCAGCGCGAGCAGTACTTC.